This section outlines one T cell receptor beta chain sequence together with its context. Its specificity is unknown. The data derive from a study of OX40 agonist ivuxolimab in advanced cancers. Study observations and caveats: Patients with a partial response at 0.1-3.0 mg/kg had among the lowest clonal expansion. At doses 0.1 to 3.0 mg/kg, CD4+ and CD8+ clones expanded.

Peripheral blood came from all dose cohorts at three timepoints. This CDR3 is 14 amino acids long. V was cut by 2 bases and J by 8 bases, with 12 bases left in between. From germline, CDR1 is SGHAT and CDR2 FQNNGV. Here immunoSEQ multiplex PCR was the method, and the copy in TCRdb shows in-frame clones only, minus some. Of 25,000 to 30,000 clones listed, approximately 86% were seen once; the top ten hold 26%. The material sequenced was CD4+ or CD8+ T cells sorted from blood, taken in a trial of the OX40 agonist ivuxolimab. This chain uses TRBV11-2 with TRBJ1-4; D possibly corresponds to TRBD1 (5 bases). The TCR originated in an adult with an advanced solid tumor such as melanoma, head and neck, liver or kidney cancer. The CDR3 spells CASSLRRAGEKLFF. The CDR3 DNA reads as TGTGCCAGCAGCTTACGCAGGGCAGGCGAAAAACTGTTTTTT. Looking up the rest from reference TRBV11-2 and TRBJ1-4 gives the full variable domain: EAGVAQSPRYKIIEKRQSVAFWCNPISGHATLYWYQQILGQGPKLLIQFQNNGVVDDSQLPKDRFSAERLKGVDSTLKIQPAKLEDSAVYLCASSLRRAGEKLFFGSGTQLSVL.